This is a list of T cell receptor beta chains from one sample in a study of blood T cell repertoires in COVID-19. The repertoire was sequenced with immunoSEQ multiplex PCR; TCRdb's copy has only in-frame clones and lacks some. The table records around 70,000 clones, about 89% of them present only once. Sequencing used peripheral blood. These receptors all come from a human donor in a cohort sampled during active COVID-19. CDR3s include the opening cysteine and the closing phenylalanine or tryptophan. D genes are given only for firm matches. The size field is filled for only some rows; it gives once, few, many or a size class.

d_gene	abundance	v_gene	j_gene	CDR3nt	CDR3aa
TRBD2	-	TRBV3-1/TRBV3-2	TRBJ2-5	TGTGCCAGCAGCCAAGATCTAGCGGGGAGTTTGACCCAGTACTTC	CASSQDLAGSLTQYF
TRBD2	once	TRBV7-2	TRBJ2-7	TGTGCCAGCAGCTCTGCTCTAGCGGGATACTACGGGCAGTACTTC	CASSSALAGYYGQYF
TRBD1	-	TRBV3-1/TRBV3-2	TRBJ1-1	TGTGCCAGCAGCCCAAGGGACAGGGGATGGCTCACTGAAGCTTTCTTT	CASSPRDRGWLTEAFF
-	-	TRBV20-1	TRBJ1-2	TGCAGTGCTAGTTACCCCGAGGACTATGGCTACACCTTC	CSASYPEDYGYTF
-	once	TRBV29-1	TRBJ1-5	TGCAGCGTCTCTCGCGGGGCGAGCAATCAGCCCCAGCATTTT	CSVSRGASNQPQHF
-	-	TRBV2	TRBJ1-4	TGTGCCAGCAGTGGGTCGGGGGTGAGCGAAAAACTGTTTTTT	CASSGSGVSEKLFF
-	-	TRBV21-1	TRBJ2-1	TGTGCCAGCAGCAAAGCGCTCACGGACAGGGGGTACAATGAGCAGTTCTTC	CASSKALTDRGYNEQFF
TRBD1	-	TRBV28	TRBJ1-4	TGTGCCAGCAGTTTAGCTGACAGGGGTAATGAAAAACTGTTTTTT	CASSLADRGNEKLFF
TRBD1	-	TRBV9	TRBJ2-6	TGTGCCAGCAGCCGACAGGGGGCGCCTGGGGCCAACGTCCTGACTTTC	CASSRQGAPGANVLTF
TRBD1	-	TRBV7-2	TRBJ2-7	TGTGCCAGCAGCTACCCGACAGGGCCCCACGAGCAGTACTTC	CASSYPTGPHEQYF